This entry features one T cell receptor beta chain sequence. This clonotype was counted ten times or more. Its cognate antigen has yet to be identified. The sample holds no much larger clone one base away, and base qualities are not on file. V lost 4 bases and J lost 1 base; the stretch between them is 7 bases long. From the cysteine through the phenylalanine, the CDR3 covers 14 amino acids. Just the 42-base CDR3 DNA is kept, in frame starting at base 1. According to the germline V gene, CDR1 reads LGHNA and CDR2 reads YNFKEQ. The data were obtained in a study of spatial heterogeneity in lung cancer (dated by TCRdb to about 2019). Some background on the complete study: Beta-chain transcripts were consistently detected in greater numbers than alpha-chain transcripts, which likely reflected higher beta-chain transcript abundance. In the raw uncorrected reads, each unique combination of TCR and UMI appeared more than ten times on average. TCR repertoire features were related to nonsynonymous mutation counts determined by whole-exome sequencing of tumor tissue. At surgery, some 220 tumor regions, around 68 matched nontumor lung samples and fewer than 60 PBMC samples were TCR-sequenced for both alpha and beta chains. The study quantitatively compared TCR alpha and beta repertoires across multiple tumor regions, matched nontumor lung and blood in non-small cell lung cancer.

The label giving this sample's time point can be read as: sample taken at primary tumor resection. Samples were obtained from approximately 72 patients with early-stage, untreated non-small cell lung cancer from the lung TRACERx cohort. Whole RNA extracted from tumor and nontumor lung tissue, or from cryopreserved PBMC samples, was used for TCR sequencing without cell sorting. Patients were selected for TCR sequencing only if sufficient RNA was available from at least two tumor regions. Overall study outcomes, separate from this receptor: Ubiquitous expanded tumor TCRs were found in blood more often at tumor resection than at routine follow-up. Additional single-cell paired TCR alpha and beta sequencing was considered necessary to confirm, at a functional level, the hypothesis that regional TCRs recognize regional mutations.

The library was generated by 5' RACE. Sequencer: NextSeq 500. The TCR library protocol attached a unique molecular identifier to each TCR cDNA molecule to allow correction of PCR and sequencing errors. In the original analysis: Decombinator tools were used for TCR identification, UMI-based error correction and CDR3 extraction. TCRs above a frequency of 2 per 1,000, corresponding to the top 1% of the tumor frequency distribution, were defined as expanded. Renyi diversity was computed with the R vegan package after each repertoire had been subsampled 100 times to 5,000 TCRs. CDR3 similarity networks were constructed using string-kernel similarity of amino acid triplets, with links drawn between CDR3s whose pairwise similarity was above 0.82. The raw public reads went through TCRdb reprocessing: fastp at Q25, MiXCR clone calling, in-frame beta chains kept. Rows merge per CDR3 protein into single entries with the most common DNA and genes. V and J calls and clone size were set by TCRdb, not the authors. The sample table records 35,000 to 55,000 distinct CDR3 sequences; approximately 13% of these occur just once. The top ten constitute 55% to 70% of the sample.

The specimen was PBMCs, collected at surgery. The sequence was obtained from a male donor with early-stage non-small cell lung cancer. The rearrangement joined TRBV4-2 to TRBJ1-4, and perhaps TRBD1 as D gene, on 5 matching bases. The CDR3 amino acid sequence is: CASSPGQTNEKLFF. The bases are TGTGCCAGCAGCCCGGGGCAAACTAATGAAAAACTGTTTTTT.